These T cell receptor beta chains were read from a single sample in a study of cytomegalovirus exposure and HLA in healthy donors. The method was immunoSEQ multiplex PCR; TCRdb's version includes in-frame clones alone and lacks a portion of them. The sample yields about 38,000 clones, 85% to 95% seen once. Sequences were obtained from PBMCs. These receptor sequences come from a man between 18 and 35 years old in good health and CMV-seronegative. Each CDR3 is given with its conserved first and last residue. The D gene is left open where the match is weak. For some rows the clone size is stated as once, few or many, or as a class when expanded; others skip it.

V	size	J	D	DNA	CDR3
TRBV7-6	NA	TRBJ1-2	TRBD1	TGTGCCAGCCGAGGGACAGTCTATGGCTACACCTTC	CASRGTVYGYTF
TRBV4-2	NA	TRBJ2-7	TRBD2	TGTGCCAGCAGCCAAGCAGGGGCGGCTAGCGGGACAAGCTACGAGCAGTACTTC	CASSQAGAASGTSYEQYF
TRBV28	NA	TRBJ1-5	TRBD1	TGTGCCAGCACCCCCGGGACAGGGGGCAATCAGCCCCAGCATTTT	CASTPGTGGNQPQHF
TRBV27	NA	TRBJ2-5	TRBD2	TGTGCCAGCAGTACCGGGACTACGGGAGAGACCCAGTACTTC	CASSTGTTGETQYF
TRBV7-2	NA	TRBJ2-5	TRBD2	TGTGCCAGCAGCGTCAGCGGGAGAGGGACCCAGTACTTC	CASSVSGRGTQYF
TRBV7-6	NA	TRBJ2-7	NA	TGTGCCAGCAGCCCGGACACACCCTACGAGCAGTACTTC	CASSPDTPYEQYF
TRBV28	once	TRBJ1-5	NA	TGTGCCAGCAGAGGGGGGGGCGAAGGTGGTCAGCCCCAGCATTTT	CASRGGGEGGQPQHF
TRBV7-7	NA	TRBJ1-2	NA	TGTGCTAGCAGCCCAAAGGCCGGGGATGGCTACACCTTC	CASSPKAGDGYTF
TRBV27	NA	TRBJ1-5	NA	TGTGCCAGCACCTCCCTACCGGGGGTCAGCTTCGATCAGCCCCAGCATTTT	CASTSLPGVSFDQPQHF
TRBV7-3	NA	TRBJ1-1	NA	TGTGCCAGCAGCTTAATCCAGGGGATGGACACTGAAGCTTTCTTT	CASSLIQGMDTEAFF
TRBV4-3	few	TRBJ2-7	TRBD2	TGCGCCAGCAGCCCCGGACTAGCGGGAGGCGAGCAGTACTTC	CASSPGLAGGEQYF
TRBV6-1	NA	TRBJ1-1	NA	TGTGCCAGCACGGGGGGAATGAACACTGAAGCTTTCTTT	CASTGGMNTEAFF
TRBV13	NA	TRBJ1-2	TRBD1	TGTGCCAGCAGTGGACAGGGAAGACTCGGCTACACCTTC	CASSGQGRLGYTF
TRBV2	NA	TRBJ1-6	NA	TGTGCCAGCAGTGAAGAGGTGACAGCAAATTCACCCCTCCACTTT	CASSEEVTANSPLHF
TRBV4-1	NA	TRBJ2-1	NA	TGCGCCAGCTCGCGGGGGCTAGCGCTTTACAATGAGCAGTTCTTC	CASSRGLALYNEQFF
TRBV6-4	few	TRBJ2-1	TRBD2	TGTGCCAGCAGTGAGGGTAGTAGCGGGCGATCTGAGCAGTTCTTC	CASSEGSSGRSEQFF
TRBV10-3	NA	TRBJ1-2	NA	TGTGCCATCAGTGAGTCGAGCAGGGCTGGCTATGGCTACACCTTC	CAISESSRAGYGYTF
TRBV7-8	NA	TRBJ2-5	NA	TGTGCCAGCAGCGCCGCCGGGACATCTCTCGAGACCCAGTACTTC	CASSAAGTSLETQYF
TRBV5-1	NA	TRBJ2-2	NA	TGCGCCAGCAGCTTGGCCCCGAGGCCAGCGGGGGAGCTGTTTTTT	CASSLAPRPAGELFF
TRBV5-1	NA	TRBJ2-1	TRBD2	TGCGCCAGCAGCTTGGGAACTAGCGGGGGGCGTCATGAGCAGTTCTTC	CASSLGTSGGRHEQFF
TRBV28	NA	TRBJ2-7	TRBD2	TGTGCCAGCAGTCCCGGGACTAGCGGATACGAGCAGTACTTC	CASSPGTSGYEQYF
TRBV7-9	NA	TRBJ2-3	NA	TGTGCCAGCAGACCAGGGTTTAGGAGTCCGAAAAACACAGATACGCAGTATTTT	CASRPGFRSPKNTDTQYF
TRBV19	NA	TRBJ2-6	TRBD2	TGTGCCAGTAGCCCTGGGAGGGGCTCTGGGGCCAACGTCCTGACTTTC	CASSPGRGSGANVLTF
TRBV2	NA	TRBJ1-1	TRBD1	TGTGCCAGCAGTTCGGGGACAGGGGCTATGAACACTGAAGCTTTCTTT	CASSSGTGAMNTEAFF
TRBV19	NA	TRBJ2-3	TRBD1	TGTGCCAGTAGAGGGACAGGGATTACAGATACGCAGTATTTT	CASRGTGITDTQYF
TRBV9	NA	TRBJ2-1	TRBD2	TGTGCCAGCAGCGGCCCTAGCGGGGGTAAGAGCTCCTACAATGAGCAGTTCTTC	CASSGPSGGKSSYNEQFF
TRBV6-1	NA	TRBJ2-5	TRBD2	TGTGCCAGCAGGGAACTAGCGGGGGGCAATCGGGAGACCCAGTACTTC	CASRELAGGNRETQYF
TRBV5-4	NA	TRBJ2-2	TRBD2	TGTGCCAGCAGAACGTCTAGCGGGGGAGTCACCGGGGAGCTGTTTTTT	CASRTSSGGVTGELFF
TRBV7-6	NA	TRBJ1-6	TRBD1	TGTGCCAGCAGCCAAACATGGGGACAGGGAAATTCACCCCTCCACTTT	CASSQTWGQGNSPLHF
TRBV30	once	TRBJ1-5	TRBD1	TGTGCCTGGAGCCAGGGGGGTGGTCGGCCCCAGCATTTT	CAWSQGGGRPQHF
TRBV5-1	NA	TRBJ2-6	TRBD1	TGCGCCAGCAGCTTGACAGGGGGTTTCTCTGGGGCCAACGTCCTGACTTTC	CASSLTGGFSGANVLTF
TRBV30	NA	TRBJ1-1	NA	TGTGCCTGGAGGGGGGAGGGCACTGAAGCTTTCTTT	CAWRGEGTEAFF
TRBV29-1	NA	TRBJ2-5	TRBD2	TGCAGCGTTGCGGGGGGAGAGACCCAGTACTTC	CSVAGGETQYF
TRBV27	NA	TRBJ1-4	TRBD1	TGTGCCAGCAGTCAGGACAGGCGGCGAAAACTGTTTTTT	CASSQDRRRKLFF
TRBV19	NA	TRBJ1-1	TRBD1	TGTGCCAGTAGTCGGACAGGGGGAGACACTGAAGCTTTCTTT	CASSRTGGDTEAFF
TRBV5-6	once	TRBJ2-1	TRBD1	TGTGCCAGCAGATCAGGGACAGGGGACAATGAGCAGTTCTTC	CASRSGTGDNEQFF
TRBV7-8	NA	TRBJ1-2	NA	TGTGCCAGCAGCACAAAGTTTGGGGGGGTTGAAGGCTACACCTTC	CASSTKFGGVEGYTF
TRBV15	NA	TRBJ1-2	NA	TGTGCCACCAGCAGACAAAGAGGGTCTTGGGGCTACACCTTC	CATSRQRGSWGYTF
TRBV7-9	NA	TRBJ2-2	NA	TGTGCCAGCAGCCCCATGTACACCGGGGAGCTGTTTTTT	CASSPMYTGELFF
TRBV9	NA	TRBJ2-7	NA	TGTGCCAGCAGCGTAGAGGCAGGGGAGGGCTCCTACGAGCAGTACTTC	CASSVEAGEGSYEQYF
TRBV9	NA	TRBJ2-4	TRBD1	TGTGCCAGCAGCTCCGGGACAGGGGAGTGGGTAGGTCAGTACTTC	CASSSGTGEWVGQYF
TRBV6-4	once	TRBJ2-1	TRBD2	TGTGCCAGCAGTGAAGGGACTAGCGGGAGCAATGAGCAGTTCTTC	CASSEGTSGSNEQFF
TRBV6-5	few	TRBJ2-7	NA	TGTGCCAGCAGTTACAGGAGAGGCGAGCAGTACTTC	CASSYRRGEQYF
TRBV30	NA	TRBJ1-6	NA	TGTGCCTGGAGTAGAGGTGATAATTCACCCCTCCACTTT	CAWSRGDNSPLHF
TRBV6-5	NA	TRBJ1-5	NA	TGTGCCAGCAGTTACTCGAGGGTTCCCAATCAGCCCCAGCATTTT	CASSYSRVPNQPQHF
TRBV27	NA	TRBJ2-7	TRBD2	TGTGCCAGCAGTTTCTGGGGGGAGGGCGAGCAGTACTTC	CASSFWGEGEQYF
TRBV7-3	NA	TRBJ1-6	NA	TGTGCCAGCAGTAAACAGGGCAACTCACCCCTCCACTTT	CASSKQGNSPLHF
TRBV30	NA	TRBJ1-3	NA	TGTGCCTGGAGTGTACAGGGAAATGGAAACACCATATATTTT	CAWSVQGNGNTIYF
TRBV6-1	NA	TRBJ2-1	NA	TGTGCCAGCAGGATAGACAATGAGCAGTTCTTC	CASRIDNEQFF
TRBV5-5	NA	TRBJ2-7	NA	TGTGCCAGCAGCCTCTCAGGGTCCCACGAGCAGTACTTC	CASSLSGSHEQYF
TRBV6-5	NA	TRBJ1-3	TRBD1	TGTGCCAGCAGACAGGGGGAAGGAAACACCATATATTTT	CASRQGEGNTIYF